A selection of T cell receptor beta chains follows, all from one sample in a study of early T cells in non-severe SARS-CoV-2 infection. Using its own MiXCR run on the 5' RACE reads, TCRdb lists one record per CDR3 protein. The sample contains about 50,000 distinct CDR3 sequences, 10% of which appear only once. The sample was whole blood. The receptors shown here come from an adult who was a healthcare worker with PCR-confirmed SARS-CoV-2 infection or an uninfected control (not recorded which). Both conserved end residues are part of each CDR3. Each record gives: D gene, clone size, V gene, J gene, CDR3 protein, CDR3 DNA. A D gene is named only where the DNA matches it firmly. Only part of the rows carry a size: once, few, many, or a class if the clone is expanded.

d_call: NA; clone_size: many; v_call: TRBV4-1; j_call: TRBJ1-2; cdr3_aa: CASSQDLSFRGNYGYTF; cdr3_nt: TGCGCCAGCAGCCAAGACCTTTCATTCAGGGGAAACTATGGCTACACCTTC
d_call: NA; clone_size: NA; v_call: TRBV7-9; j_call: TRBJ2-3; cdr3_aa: CAGSSGGDTQYF; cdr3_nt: TGTGCCGGGAGTAGCGGTGGAGATACGCAGTATTTT
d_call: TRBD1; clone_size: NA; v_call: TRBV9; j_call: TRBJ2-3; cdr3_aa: CASSRQGPDTQYF; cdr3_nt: TGTGCCAGCAGCCGACAGGGCCCAGATACGCAGTATTTT
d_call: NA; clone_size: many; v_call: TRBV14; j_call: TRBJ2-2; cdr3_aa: CASSRSGLTGELFF; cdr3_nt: TGTGCCAGCAGTAGGAGCGGGCTCACCGGGGAGCTGTTTTTT
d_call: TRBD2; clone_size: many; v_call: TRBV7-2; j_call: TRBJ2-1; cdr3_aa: CASSLASSGYNEQFF; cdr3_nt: TGTGCCAGCAGCTTGGCGTCTAGCGGCTACAATGAGCAGTTCTTC
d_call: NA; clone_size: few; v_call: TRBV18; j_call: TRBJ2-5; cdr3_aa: CASSPPGSQETQYF; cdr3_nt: TGTGCCAGCTCACCGCCGGGCAGTCAAGAGACCCAGTACTTC
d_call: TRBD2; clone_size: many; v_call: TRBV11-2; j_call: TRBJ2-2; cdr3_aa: CASSLTSGSTGELFF; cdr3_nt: TGTGCCAGCAGCTTGACTAGCGGGAGCACCGGGGAGCTGTTTTTT
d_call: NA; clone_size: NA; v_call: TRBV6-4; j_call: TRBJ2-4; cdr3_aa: CASSLDRQNIQYF; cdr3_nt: TGTGCCAGCAGTTTGGACAGACAAAACATTCAGTACTTC
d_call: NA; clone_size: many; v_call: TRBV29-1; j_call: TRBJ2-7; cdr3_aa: CSVEVSAGQYF; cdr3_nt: TGCAGCGTTGAAGTATCCGCGGGGCAGTACTTC
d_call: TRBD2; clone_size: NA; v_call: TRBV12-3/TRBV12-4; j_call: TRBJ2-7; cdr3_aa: CASGLAGGGEQYF; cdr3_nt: TGTGCCAGCGGACTAGCGGGAGGCGGCGAGCAGTACTTC
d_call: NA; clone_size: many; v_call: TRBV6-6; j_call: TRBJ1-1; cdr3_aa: CASSYPGQNTEAFF; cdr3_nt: TGTGCCAGCAGTTACCCGGGCCAGAACACTGAAGCTTTCTTT
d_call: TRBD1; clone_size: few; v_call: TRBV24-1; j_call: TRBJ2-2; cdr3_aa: CATSATLTGGTGELFF; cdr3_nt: TGTGCCACCAGTGCCACTCTGACAGGGGGTACCGGGGAGCTGTTTTTT
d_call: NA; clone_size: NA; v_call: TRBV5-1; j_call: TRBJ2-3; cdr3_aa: CASSSRVLGTDTQYF; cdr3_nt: TGCGCCAGCAGCTCCAGGGTCCTCGGCACAGATACGCAGTATTTT
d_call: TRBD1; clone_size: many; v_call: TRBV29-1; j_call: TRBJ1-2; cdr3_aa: CSVSGTGGIGHGYTF; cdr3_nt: TGCAGCGTTTCCGGGACAGGGGGGATAGGCCATGGCTACACCTTC
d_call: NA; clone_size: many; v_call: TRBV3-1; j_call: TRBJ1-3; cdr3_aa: CASSWGGSGNTIYF; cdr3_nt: TGTGCCAGCAGCTGGGGAGGCTCTGGAAACACCATATATTTT
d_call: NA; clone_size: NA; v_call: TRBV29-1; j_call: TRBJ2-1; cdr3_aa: CSVHLNEQFF; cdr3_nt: TGCAGCGTTCACTTGAATGAGCAGTTCTTC
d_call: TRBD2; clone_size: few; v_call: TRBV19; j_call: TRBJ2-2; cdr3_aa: CASSSSGSTGELFF; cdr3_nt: TGTGCCAGTAGTTCTAGCGGGAGTACCGGGGAGCTGTTTTTT
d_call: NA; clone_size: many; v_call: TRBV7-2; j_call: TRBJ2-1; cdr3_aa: CASSLDGDAIKQFF; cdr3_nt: TGTGCCAGCAGCTTAGATGGGGACGCTATCAAGCAGTTCTTC
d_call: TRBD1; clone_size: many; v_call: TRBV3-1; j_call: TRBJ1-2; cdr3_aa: CASSFRGGENYGYTF; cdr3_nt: TGTGCCAGCAGCTTTAGAGGGGGCGAAAACTATGGCTACACCTTC
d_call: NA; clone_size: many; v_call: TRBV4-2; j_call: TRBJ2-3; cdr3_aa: CASSQDLERKQYF; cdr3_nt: TGTGCCAGCAGCCAAGATCTGGAACGGAAGCAGTATTTT
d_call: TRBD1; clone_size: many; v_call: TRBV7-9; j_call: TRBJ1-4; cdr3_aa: CASSPRTGGAEKLFF; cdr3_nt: TGTGCCAGCAGCCCACGGACAGGGGGCGCGGAAAAACTGTTTTTT
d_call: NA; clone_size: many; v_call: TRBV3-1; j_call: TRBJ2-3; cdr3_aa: CASSQATATLLADTQYF; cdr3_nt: TGTGCCAGCAGCCAGGCGACAGCCACACTATTAGCAGATACGCAGTATTTT
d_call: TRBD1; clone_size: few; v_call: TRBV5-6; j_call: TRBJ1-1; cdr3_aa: CASSLGTGGKYTEAFF; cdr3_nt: TGTGCCAGCAGCTTGGGGACAGGGGGCAAGTACACTGAAGCTTTCTTT
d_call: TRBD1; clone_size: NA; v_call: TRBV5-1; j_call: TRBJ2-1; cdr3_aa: CASRGTATSRGQFF; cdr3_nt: TGCGCCAGCCGTGGGACAGCAACCTCAAGGGGGCAGTTCTTC
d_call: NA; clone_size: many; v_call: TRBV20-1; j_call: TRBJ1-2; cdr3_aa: CSAFRGGYYGYTF; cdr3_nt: TGCAGTGCCTTTCGCGGGGGTTACTATGGCTACACCTTC
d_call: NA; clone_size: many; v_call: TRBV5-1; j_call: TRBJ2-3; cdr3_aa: CASSPAGEAGAGDTQYF; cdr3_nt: TGCGCCAGCAGCCCAGCAGGGGAGGCGGGAGCAGGAGATACGCAGTATTTT
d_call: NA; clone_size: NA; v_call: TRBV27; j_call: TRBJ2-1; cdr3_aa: CASSFRDHLDKQFF; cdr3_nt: TGTGCCAGCAGTTTTCGAGACCACTTAGACAAGCAGTTCTTC
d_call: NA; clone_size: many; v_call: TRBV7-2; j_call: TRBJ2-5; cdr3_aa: CASSLVPGDGETQYF; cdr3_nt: TGTGCCAGCAGCTTAGTTCCGGGAGACGGCGAGACCCAGTACTTC
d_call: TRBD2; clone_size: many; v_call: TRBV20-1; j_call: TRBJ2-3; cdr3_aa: CSATYPGLAGGPEDTQYF; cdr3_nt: TGCAGTGCCACGTACCCGGGACTAGCGGGAGGGCCGGAAGATACGCAGTATTTT
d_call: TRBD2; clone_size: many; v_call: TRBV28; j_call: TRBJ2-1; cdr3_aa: CASIGPGRECF; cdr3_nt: TGTGCCAGCATTGGGCCGGGGCGGGAGTGTTTC
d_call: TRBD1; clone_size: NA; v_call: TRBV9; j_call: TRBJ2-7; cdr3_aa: CASSVGGQGSYEQYF; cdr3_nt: TGTGCCAGCAGCGTAGGGGGACAGGGGTCTTACGAGCAGTACTTC
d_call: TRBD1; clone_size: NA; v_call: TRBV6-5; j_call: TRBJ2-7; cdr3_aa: CASSSGQVVYEQYF; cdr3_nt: TGTGCCAGCAGTTCCGGACAGGTTGTATACGAGCAGTACTTC
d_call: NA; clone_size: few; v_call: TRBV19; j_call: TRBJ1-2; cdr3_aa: CASSNRGTGGYTF; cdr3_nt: TGTGCCAGTAGTAATCGGGGAACCGGTGGCTACACCTTC
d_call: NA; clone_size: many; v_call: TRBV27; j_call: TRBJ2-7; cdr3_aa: CASSPGGSSYEQYF; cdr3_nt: TGTGCCAGCAGCCCTGGGGGTAGCTCCTACGAGCAGTACTTC
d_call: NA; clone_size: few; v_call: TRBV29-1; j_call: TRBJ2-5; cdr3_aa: CSVEGLFQETQYF; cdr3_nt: TGCAGCGTTGAAGGGCTGTTCCAAGAGACCCAGTACTTC
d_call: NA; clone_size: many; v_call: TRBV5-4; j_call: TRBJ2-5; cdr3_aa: CASSWTTTQETQYF; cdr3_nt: TGTGCCAGCAGCTGGACTACTACCCAAGAGACCCAGTACTTC
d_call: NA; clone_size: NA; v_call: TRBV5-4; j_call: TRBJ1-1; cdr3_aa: CASSLLRANTEAFF; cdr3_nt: TGTGCCAGCAGCTTACTCAGGGCGAACACTGAAGCTTTCTTT
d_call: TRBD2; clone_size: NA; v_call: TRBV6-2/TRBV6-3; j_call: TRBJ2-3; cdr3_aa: CASMLAGVFGDTQYF; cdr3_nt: TGTGCCAGCATGCTAGCGGGTGTGTTTGGAGATACGCAGTATTTT
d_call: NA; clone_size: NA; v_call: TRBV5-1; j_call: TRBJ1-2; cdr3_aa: CASSPASGDSGYTF; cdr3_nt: TGCGCCAGCAGCCCGGCGTCCGGAGACTCTGGCTACACCTTC
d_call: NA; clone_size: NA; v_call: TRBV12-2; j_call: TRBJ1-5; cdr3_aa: CASRFSSGTDIWDSNQPQHF; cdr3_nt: TGTGCAAGTCGCTTCAGTTCTGGGACAGATATATGGGATAGCAATCAGCCCCAGCATTTT
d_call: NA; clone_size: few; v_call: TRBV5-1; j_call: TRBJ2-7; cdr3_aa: CASSRLGTSEYEQYF; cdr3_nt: TGCGCCAGCAGCCGGCTCGGGACTTCCGAGTACGAGCAGTACTTC
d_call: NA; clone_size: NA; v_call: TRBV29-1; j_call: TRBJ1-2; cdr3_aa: CSVGVQGMNYGYTF; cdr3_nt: TGCAGCGTTGGAGTTCAGGGAATGAACTATGGCTACACCTTC
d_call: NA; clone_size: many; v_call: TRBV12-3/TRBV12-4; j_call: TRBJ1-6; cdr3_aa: CASSFNRPPLHF; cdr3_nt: TGTGCCAGCAGTTTCAACAGGCCGCCCCTCCACTTT
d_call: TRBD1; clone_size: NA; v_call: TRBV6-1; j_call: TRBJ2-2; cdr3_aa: CASSAYRGDGELFF; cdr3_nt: TGTGCCAGCAGTGCCTACAGGGGAGACGGGGAGCTGTTTTTT
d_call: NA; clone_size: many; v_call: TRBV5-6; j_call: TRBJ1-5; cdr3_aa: CASSRLLTSNQPQHF; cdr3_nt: TGTGCCAGCAGCCGACTGTTGACTAGCAATCAGCCCCAGCATTTT
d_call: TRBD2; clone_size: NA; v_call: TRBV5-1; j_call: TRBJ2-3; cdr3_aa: CASSLTLAVYTDTQYF; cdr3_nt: TGCGCCAGCAGCTTGACACTAGCGGTCTACACAGATACGCAGTATTTT
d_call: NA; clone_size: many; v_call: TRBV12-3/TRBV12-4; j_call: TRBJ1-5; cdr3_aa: CASGGNEDQPQHF; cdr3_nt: TGTGCCAGCGGGGGTAACGAGGATCAGCCCCAGCATTTT